This entry is about one TCR beta chain. The source of the sample is a study of blood T cell repertoires in COVID-19. The CDR3 has 14 residues. Germline V gene data show CDR1 as SGHDT and CDR2 as YYEEEE. V lost 5 bases and J lost 4; bases outside the gene matches: 7. Sequenced by immunoSEQ multiplex PCR; TCRdb stores in-frame clones only, minus some. The sample contains roughly 39,000 clones, 80% to 90% of which appear only once. The TCR was taken from a woman aged 65 to 85 with acute or convalescent COVID-19. Sequencing input: peripheral blood. V usage is TRBV5-6 and J usage is TRBJ1-1; TRBD1 aligns across 8 bases. The CDR3 reads CASRPRGLGTEAFF. CDR3 DNA: TGTGCCAGCAGACCCAGGGGGCTCGGCACTGAAGCTTTCTTT.